The sample holds a few counts of the clone carrying this T cell receptor beta chain. The CDR3 contains 19 residues. J gave up 1 base and V 1 base, and 11 bases lay outside the gene matches. Germline lookup yields CDR1 SGHDT and CDR2 YYEEEE. Repertoires were generated with immunoSEQ multiplex PCR, while TCRdb's copy carries only in-frame clones and drops some. Counted here are over 450,000 clones, around 78% occurring once; the ten biggest clones make up roughly 0.013%. These data belong to a study of shared T cell receptors in the human thymus. These data were also filed under a second study, of human thymus T cells. From that paper: Infants served as donors; they were healthy and Finnish and were having corrective surgery for congenital heart defects. Resections were taken during corrective heart surgery, and the thymus tissue came from these. V and J gene usage appeared biased in thymic and blood repertoires. The related literature has documented a marked overlap of thymic repertoires among unrelated individuals.

J is TRBJ1-1 and V is TRBV5-6; 12 bases agree with TRBD1. The sample was thymocytes. This TCR derives from a boy in the first two years of life with a congenital heart defect. CDR3 protein: CASSLRTRDRGRENTEAFF. CDR3 bases: TGTGCCAGCAGCTTGAGGACGCGGGACAGGGGGCGAGAGAACACTGAAGCTTTCTTT. The complete variable domain, with remaining parts taken from reference TRBV5-6 and TRBJ1-1, reads DAGVTQSPTHLIKTRGQQVTLRCSPKSGHDTVSWYQQALGQGPQFIFQYYEEEERQRGNFPDRFSGHQFPNYSSELNVNALLLGDSALYLCASSLRTRDRGRENTEAFFGQGTRLTVV.